The clone carrying this T cell receptor (beta chain) occurred once. These data originate in a study of cytomegalovirus exposure and HLA in healthy donors. The PCR contained 60 Vbeta and 13 Jbeta primers. Assay used: immunoSEQ multiplex PCR; TCRdb lists only in-frame clones, some missing. The sample yields some 120,000 clones, 79% seen once. The sequenced sample was PBMCs. The receptor's source is a man between 18 and 29 years old in good health and CMV-seronegative.

CDR3 in DNA: TGTGCCAGCAGCATCGGGGGGACAGGGGGCAGGGAGACCCAGTACTTC. Translating it yields CASSIGGTGGRETQYF. V and J are TRBV7-9 and TRBJ2-5; TRBD1 aligns across 12 bases. The CDR3 is made up of 16 amino acids. The germline CDR1 and CDR2 sequences are SEHNR and FQNEAQ (reference sequence). Unmatched junction bases numbered 9, after V lost 5 bases and J lost 5 bases.